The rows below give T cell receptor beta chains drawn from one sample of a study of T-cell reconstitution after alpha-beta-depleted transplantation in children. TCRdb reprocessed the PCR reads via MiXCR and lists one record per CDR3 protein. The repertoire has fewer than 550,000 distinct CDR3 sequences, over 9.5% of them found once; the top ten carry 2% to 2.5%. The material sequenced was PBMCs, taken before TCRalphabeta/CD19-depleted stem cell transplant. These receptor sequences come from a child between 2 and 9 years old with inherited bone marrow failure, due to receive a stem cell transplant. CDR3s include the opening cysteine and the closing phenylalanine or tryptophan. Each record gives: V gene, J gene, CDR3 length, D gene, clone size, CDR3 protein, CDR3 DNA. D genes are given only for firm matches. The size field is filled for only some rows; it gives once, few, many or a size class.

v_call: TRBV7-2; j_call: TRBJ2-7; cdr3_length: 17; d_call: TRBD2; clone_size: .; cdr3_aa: CASSASIRTSGTIEQYF; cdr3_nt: TGTGCCAGCAGCGCGTCCATCCGGACTAGCGGTACTATCGAGCAGTACTTC
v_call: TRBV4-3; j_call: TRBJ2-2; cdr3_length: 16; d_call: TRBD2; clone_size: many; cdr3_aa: CASSLRLAALGGELFF; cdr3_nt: TGCGCCAGCAGCCTAAGACTAGCGGCACTCGGCGGGGAGCTGTTTTTT
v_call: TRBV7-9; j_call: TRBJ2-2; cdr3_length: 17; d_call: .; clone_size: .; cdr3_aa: CASSTLPLRENTGELFF; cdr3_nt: TGTGCCAGCAGCACACTGCCTCTGCGGGAGAACACCGGGGAGCTGTTTTTT
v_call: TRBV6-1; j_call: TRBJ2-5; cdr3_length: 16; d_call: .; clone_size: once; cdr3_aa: CASTPRGSGYQETQYF; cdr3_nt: TGTGCCAGCACGCCTCGGGGTTCGGGCTACCAAGAGACCCAGTACTTC
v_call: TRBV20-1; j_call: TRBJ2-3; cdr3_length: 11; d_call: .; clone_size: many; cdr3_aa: CSARLADTQYF; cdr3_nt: TGCAGTGCCCGACTAGCAGATACGCAGTATTTT
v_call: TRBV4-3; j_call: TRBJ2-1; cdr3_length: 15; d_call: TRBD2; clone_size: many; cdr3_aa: CASSRLAGVYNEQFF; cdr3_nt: TGCGCCAGCAGCCGACTAGCGGGAGTCTACAATGAGCAGTTCTTC
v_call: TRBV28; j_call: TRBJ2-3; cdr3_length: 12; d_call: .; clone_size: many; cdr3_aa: CAVSLAGYTQYF; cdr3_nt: TGTGCCGTCTCTCTGGCTGGGTATACGCAGTATTTT
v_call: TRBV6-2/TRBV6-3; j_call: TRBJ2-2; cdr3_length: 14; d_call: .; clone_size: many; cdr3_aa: CASIRQWNTGELFF; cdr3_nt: TGTGCCAGCATCAGACAGTGGAACACCGGGGAGCTGTTTTTT
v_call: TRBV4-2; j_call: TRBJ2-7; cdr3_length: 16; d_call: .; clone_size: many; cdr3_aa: CASSQDDGESSYEQYF; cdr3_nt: TGTGCCAGCAGCCAAGATGATGGCGAGAGCTCCTACGAGCAGTACTTC
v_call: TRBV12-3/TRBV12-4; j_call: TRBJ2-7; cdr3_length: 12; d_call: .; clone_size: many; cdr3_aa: CASSLNAEQQYF; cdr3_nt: TGTGCCAGCAGTTTAAATGCGGAACAGCAGTACTTC
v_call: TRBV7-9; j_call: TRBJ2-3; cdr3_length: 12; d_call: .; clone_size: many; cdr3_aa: CASSPQSDTQYF; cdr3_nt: TGTGCCAGCAGCCCCCAGTCCGATACGCAGTATTTT
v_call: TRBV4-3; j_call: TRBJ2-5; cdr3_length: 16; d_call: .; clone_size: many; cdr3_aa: CASSHNRVMYQETQYF; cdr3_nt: TGCGCCAGCAGCCATAACAGGGTTATGTACCAAGAGACCCAGTACTTC
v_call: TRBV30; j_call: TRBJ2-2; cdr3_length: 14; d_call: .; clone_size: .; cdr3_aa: CAWSGFMNTGELFF; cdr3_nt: TGTGCCTGGAGTGGGTTTATGAACACCGGGGAGCTGTTTTTT
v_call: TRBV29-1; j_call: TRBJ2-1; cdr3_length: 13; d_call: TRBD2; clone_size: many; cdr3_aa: CSVVGLANNEQFF; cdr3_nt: TGCAGCGTTGTGGGACTAGCCAACAATGAGCAGTTCTTC
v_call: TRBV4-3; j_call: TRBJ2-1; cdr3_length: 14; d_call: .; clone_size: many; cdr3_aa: CASSPTRTYNEQFF; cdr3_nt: TGCGCCAGCAGCCCTACTAGGACCTACAATGAGCAGTTCTTC
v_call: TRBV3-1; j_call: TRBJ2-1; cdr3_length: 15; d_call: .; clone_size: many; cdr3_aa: CASSQVTGSYNEQFF; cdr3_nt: TGTGCCAGCAGCCAAGTTACCGGTTCCTACAATGAGCAGTTCTTC
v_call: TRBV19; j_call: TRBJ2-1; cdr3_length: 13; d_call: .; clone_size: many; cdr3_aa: CASGRRSYNEQFF; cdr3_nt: TGTGCCAGTGGCCGACGCTCCTACAATGAGCAGTTCTTC
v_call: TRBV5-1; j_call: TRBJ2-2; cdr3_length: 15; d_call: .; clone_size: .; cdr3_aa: CASSFAGSTTGELFF; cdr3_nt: TGCGCCAGCAGTTTTGCGGGTTCGACCACCGGGGAGCTGTTTTTT
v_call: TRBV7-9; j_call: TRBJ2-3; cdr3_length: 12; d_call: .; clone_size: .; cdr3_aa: CASSPASDTQYF; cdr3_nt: TGTGCCAGCAGTCCCGCATCAGATACGCAGTATTTT
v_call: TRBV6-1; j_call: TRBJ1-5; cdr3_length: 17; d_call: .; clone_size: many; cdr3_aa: CASSPRLGMGFNQPQHF; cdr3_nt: TGTGCCAGCAGCCCTCGGTTAGGGATGGGATTCAATCAGCCCCAGCATTTT
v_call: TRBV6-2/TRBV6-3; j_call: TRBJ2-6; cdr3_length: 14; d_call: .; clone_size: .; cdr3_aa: CASSYPPGANVLTF; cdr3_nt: TGTGCCAGCAGTTACCCTCCCGGGGCCAACGTCCTGACTTTC
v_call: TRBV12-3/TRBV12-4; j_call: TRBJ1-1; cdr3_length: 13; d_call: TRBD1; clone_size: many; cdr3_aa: CASTTDRDTEAFF; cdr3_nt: TGTGCCAGCACCACGGACAGGGACACTGAAGCTTTCTTT
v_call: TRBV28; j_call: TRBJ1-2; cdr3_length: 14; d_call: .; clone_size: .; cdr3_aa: CASSLGHGLHGYTF; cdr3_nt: TGTGCCAGCAGTCTAGGACACGGCCTCCATGGCTACACCTTC
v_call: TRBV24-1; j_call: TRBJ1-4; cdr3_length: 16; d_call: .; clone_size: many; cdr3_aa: CATSDSRGGANEKLFF; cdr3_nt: TGTGCCACCAGTGATTCGCGGGGGGGAGCTAATGAAAAACTGTTTTTT
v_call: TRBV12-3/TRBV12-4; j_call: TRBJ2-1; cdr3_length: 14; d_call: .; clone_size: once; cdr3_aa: CANGWGHLDNEQFF; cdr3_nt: TGTGCCAACGGGTGGGGACACCTAGACAATGAGCAGTTCTTC
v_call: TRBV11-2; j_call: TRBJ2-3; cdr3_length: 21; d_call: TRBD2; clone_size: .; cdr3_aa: CASSLGGRDSFGTSGGDTQYF; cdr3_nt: TGTGCCAGCAGCTTAGGCGGCCGGGACAGTTTTGGGACTAGCGGTGGAGATACGCAGTATTTT
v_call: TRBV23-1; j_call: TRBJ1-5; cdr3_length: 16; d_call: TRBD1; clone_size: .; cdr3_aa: CASSQPTGTGNQPQHF; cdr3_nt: TGCGCCAGCAGTCAACCGACCGGGACAGGGAACCAGCCCCAGCATTTT
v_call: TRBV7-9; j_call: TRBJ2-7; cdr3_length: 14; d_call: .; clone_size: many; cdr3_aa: CASSPQGPTYEQYF; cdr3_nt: TGTGCCAGCAGCCCCCAGGGGCCAACCTACGAGCAGTACTTC
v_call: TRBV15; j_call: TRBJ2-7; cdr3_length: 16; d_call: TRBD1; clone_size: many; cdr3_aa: CATSSKTGQVFYEQYF; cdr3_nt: TGTGCCACCAGCAGTAAAACGGGACAGGTATTCTACGAGCAGTACTTC
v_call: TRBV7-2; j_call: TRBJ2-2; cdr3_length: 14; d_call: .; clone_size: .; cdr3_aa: CASSPVGNTGELFF; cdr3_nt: TGTGCCAGCAGCCCTGTGGGGAACACCGGGGAGCTGTTTTTT
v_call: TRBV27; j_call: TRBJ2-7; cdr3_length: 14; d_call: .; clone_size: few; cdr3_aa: CASSFGSLPNEQYF; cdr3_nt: TGTGCCAGCAGTTTCGGCAGTTTACCCAACGAGCAGTACTTC
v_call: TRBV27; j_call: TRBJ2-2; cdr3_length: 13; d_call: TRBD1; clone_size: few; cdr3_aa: CASSTRTGGELFF; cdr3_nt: TGTGCCAGCAGTACCCGGACAGGCGGGGAGCTGTTTTTT
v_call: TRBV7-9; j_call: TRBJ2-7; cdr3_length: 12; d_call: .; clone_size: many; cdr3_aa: CASMNGPPEQYF; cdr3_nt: TGTGCCAGCATGAACGGACCACCCGAGCAGTACTTC
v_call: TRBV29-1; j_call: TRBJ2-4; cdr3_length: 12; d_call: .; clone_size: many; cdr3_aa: CSVLRIGNIQYF; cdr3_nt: TGCAGCGTATTAAGGATTGGAAACATTCAGTACTTC
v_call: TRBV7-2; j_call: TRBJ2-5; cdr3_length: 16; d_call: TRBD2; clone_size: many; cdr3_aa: CASSMGLAGRVETQYF; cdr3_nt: TGTGCCAGCAGCATGGGACTAGCGGGACGAGTCGAGACCCAGTACTTC
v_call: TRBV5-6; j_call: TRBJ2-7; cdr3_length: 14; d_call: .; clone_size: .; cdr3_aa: CASSQVDSSYEQYF; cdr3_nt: TGTGCCAGCAGCCAAGTAGACTCTTCCTACGAGCAGTACTTC
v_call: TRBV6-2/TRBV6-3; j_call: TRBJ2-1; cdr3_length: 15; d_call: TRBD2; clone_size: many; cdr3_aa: CASSYGLAGEGEQFF; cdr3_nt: TGTGCCAGCAGTTACGGGTTAGCGGGAGAAGGTGAGCAGTTCTTC
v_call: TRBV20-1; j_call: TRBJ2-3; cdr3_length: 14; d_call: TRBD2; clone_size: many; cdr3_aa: CSASYSGNADTQYF; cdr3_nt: TGCAGTGCTAGCTATAGCGGGAACGCAGATACGCAGTATTTT
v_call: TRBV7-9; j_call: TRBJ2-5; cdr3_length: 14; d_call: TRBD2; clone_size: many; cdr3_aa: CASSLTSEQETQYF; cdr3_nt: TGTGCCAGCAGCCTGACTAGCGAGCAAGAGACCCAGTACTTC
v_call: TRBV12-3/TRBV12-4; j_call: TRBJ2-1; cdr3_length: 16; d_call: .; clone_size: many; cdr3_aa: CASSSGAGTIRNEQFF; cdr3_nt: TGTGCCAGCAGTTCGGGGGCCGGGACTATTCGTAATGAGCAGTTCTTC
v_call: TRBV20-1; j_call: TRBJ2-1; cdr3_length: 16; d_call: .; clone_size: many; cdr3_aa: CSAQPLLEGPQNEQFF; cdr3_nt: TGCAGTGCCCAACCCCTACTGGAGGGCCCTCAGAATGAGCAGTTCTTC
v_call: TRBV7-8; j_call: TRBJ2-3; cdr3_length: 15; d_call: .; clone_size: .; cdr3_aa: CASSLVPRSSDTQYF; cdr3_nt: TGTGCCAGCAGCTTAGTTCCCCGGAGTTCAGATACGCAGTATTTT
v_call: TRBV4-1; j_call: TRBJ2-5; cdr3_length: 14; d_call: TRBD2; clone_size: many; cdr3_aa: CASSQADREGTQYF; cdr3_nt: TGCGCCAGCAGCCAAGCGGACCGGGAGGGGACCCAGTACTTC
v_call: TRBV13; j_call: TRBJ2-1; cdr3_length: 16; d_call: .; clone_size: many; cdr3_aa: CASSLDIGGSNNEQFF; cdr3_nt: TGTGCCAGCAGCTTAGATATCGGGGGCTCTAACAATGAGCAGTTCTTC
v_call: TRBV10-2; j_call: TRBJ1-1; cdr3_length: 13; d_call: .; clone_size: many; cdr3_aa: CASRDPVEAEAFF; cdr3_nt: TGCGCCAGCAGGGACCCGGTGGAGGCTGAAGCTTTCTTT
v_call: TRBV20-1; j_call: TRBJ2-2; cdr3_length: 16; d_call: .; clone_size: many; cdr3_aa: CSARSMGTSNTGELFF; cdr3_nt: TGCAGTGCCCGATCTATGGGGACCTCGAACACCGGGGAGCTGTTTTTT
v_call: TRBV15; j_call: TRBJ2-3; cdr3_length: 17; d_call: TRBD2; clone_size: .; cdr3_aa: CATSRRPGGTDTDTQYF; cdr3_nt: TGTGCCACCAGCAGACGACCGGGGGGTACGGACACAGATACGCAGTATTTT
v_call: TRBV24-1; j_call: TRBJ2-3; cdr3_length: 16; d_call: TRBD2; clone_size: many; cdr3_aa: CATSDPGLAGGDTQYF; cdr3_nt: TGTGCCACCAGTGATCCGGGACTAGCGGGAGGAGATACGCAGTATTTT
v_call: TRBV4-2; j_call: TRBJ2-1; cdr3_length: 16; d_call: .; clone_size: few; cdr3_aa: CASSHEAVVLNNEQFF; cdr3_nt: TGTGCCAGCAGCCATGAGGCGGTTGTACTTAACAATGAGCAGTTCTTC
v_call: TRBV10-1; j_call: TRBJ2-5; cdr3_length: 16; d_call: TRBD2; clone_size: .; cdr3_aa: CASSESASGLQETQYF; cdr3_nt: TGCGCCAGCAGTGAGTCGGCTAGCGGCCTCCAAGAGACCCAGTACTTC
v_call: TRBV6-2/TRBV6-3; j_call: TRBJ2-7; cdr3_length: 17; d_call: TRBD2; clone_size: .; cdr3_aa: CASRALLAGGAVYEQYF; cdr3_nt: TGTGCCAGCCGAGCCCTTCTGGCGGGAGGAGCGGTCTACGAGCAGTACTTC
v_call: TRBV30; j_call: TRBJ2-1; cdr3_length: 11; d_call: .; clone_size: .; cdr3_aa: CAWTRDNEQFF; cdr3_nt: TGTGCCTGGACTAGAGACAATGAGCAGTTCTTC